This T cell receptor (beta chain) was documented in a study of T cell changes during pregnancy in multiple sclerosis. This CDR3 contains 15 residues. Losses at the gene ends were 4 bases for V and 0 bases for J; bases not matched to a gene: 4. CDR1 and CDR2 from the germline V gene are MNHEY and SMNVEV (reference sequence). The table came from immunoSEQ multiplex PCR; TCRdb's copy has only in-frame clones and leaves some out. The data show about 68,000 clones, with around 90% seen just once and 1.1% to 1.5% held by the top ten. The TCR originated in a female donor in good health, enrolled as a control in a pregnancy study. The chain uses TRBV27 and TRBJ1-2, with 8 bases fitting TRBD1. Sequenced here: peripheral blood, sampled in the second trimester of pregnancy. CDR3 region: CASSSRQGPNYGYTF. The CDR3 nucleotides are TGTGCCAGCAGTTCCCGACAGGGGCCTAACTATGGCTACACCTTC.